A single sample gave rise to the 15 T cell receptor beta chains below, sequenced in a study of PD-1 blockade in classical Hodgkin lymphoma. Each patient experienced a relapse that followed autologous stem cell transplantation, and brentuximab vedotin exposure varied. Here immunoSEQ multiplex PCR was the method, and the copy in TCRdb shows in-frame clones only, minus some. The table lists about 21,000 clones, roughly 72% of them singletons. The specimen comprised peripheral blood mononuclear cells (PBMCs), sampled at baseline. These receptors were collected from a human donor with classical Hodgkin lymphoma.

The CDR3 bases are TGTGCCAGCAGCTTTGGCCCCGCGACCCAGTACTTC. The encoded protein is CASSFGPATQYF. The rearrangement links TRBV7-2 to TRBJ2-5; no reliable D call. The CDR3 runs 12 residues. The V and J ends lost 3 bases and 7 bases respectively, with 9 bases between them. Per germline, CDR1 SGHTA and CDR2 FQGNSA.

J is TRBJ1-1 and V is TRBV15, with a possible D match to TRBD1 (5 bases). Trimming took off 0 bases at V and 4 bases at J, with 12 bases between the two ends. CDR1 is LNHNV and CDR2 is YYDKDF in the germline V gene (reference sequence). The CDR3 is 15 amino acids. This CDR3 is CATSREATAGTEAFF. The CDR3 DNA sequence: TGTGCCACCAGCAGAGAAGCGACAGCGGGCACTGAAGCTTTCTTT.

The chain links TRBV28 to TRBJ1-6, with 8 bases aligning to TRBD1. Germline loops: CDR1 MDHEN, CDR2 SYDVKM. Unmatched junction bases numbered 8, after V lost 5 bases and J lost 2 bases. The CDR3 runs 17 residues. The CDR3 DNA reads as TGTGCCAGCAGTCTACCGGGACAGGCGCCCTATAATTCACCCCTCCACTTT. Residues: CASSLPGQAPYNSPLHF.

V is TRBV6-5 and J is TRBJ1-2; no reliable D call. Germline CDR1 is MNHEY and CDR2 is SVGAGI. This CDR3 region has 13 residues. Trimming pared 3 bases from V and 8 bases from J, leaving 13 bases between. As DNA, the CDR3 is TGTGCCAGCAGTTATAGGCACCCTCTCGGCTACACCTTC. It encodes CASSYRHPLGYTF.

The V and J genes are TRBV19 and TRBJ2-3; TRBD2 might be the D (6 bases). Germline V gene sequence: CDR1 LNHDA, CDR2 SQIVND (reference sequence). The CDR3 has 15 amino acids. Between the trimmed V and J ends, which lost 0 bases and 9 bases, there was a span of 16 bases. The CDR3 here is CASSIDPRPRDTQYF. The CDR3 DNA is TGTGCCAGTAGTATAGATCCCCGCCCGCGGGACACGCAGTATTTT.

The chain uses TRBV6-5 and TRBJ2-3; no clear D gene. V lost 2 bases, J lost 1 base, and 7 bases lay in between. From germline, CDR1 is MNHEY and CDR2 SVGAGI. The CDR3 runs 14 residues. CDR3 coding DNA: TGTGCCAGCAGTTACAGGCTAGGCACAGATACGCAGTATTTT. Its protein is CASSYRLGTDTQYF.

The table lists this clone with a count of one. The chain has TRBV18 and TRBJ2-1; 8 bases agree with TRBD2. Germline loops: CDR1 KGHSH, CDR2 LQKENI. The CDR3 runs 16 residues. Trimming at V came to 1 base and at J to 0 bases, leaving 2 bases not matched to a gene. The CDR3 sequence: CASSPLGTSSYNEQFF. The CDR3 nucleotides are TGTGCCAGCTCACCACTTGGGACTAGCTCCTACAATGAGCAGTTCTTC.

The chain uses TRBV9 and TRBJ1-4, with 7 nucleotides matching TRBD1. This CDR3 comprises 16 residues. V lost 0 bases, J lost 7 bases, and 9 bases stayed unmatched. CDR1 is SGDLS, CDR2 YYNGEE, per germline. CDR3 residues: CASSVELGGMGEKLFF. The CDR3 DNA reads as TGTGCCAGCAGCGTAGAACTAGGGGGCATGGGTGAAAAACTGTTTTTT.

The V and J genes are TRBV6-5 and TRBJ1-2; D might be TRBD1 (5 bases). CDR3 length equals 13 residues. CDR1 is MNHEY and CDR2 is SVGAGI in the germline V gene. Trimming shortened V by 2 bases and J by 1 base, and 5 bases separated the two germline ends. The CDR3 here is CASSYGGNYGYTF. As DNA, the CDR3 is TGTGCCAGCAGTTACGGGGGTAACTATGGCTACACCTTC.

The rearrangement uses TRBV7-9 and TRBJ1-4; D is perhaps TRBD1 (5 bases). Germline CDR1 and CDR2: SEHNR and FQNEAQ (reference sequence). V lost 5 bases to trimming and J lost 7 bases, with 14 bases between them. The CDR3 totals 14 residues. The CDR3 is CASSQRQTVEKLFF. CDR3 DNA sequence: TGTGCCAGCAGCCAGAGACAGACCGTTGAAAAACTGTTTTTT. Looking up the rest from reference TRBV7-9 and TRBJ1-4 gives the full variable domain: DTGVSQNPRHKITKRGQNVTFRCDPISEHNRLYWYRQTLGQGPEFLTYFQNEAQLEKSRLLSDRFSAERPKGSFSTLEIQRTEQGDSAMYLCASSQRQTVEKLFFGSGTQLSVL.

In DNA form, the CDR3 reads TGTGCCAGCGCGATAGGCCGACTCTCCTACGAGCAGTACTTC. Translated, it gives CASAIGRLSYEQYF. This rearrangement joins TRBV18 to TRBJ2-7, with D hard to call. V was shortened by 8 bases and J by 0 bases, with 14 bases between the two germline ends. The CDR3 sequence is 14 residues long. Germline assignment: CDR1 KGHSH and CDR2 LQKENI.

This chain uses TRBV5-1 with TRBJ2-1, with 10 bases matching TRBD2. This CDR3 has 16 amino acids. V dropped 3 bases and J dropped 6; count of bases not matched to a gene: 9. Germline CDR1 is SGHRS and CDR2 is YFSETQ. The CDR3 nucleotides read TGCGCCAGCAGCTGGGCACTAGCGGGATGGGTCAATGAGCAGTTCTTC. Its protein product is CASSWALAGWVNEQFF. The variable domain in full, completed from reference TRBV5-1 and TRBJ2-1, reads KAGVTQTPRYLIKTRGQQVTLSCSPISGHRSVSWYQQTPGQGLQFLFEYFSETQRNKGNFPGRFSGRQFSNSRSEMNVSTLELGDSALYLCASSWALAGWVNEQFFGPGTRLTVL.

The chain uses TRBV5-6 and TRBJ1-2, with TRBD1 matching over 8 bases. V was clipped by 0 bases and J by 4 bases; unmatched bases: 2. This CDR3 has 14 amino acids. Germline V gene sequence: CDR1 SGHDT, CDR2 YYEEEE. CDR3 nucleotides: TGTGCCAGCAGCTTGGGGGACAGGAGCTATGGCTACACCTTC. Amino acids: CASSLGDRSYGYTF. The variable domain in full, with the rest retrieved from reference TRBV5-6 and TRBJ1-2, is DAGVTQSPTHLIKTRGQQVTLRCSPKSGHDTVSWYQQALGQGPQFIFQYYEEEERQRGNFPDRFSGHQFPNYSSELNVNALLLGDSALYLCASSLGDRSYGYTFGSGTRLTVV.

CDR3 nucleotide sequence: TGTGCCAGCGCCGGGGGCAGTGGCTACACCTTC. Translated, it gives CASAGGSGYTF. The chain couples TRBV6-5 to TRBJ1-2; a weak D match, TRBD1 (6 bases). Germline V lookup: CDR1 MNHEY, CDR2 SVGAGI. The CDR3 has 11 amino acids. V was clipped by 8 bases and J by 7 bases, with 11 bases between them.

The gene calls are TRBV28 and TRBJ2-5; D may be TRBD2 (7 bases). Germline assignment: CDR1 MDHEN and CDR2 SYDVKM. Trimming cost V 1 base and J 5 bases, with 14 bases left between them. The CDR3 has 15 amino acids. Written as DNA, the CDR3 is TGTGCCAGCAGTTTATACGGGGGGCTCCGCGAGACCCAGTACTTC. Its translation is CASSLYGGLRETQYF.